In its sample, the clone carrying this T cell receptor beta chain was seen a few times. Per the study methods: Researchers report that nucleated cell counts were estimated from reference gene primer amplification. Assay: immunoSEQ multiplex PCR; the TCRdb copy retains only in-frame clones and omits some. Clone size and the V and J calls come from that table; the DNA yielded D and trimming. The sample includes 35,000 to 50,000 clones, around 83% of them seen just once. This sample is part of a study of blood T cell repertoires in COVID-19. Overall study context: Samples came from the United States, Italy and Spain, spanning acute and convalescent COVID-19. T cells, B-cell-depleted T cells, or PBMCs supplied cDNA or gDNA.

This CDR3 region has 15 residues. V was clipped by 1 base and J by 5 bases; unmatched bases: 7. The germline gives CDR1 SGHTA, CDR2 FQGNSA. This clonotype was obtained from a woman at least 80 years old with acute or convalescent COVID-19. Sequenced material: peripheral blood. The gene calls are TRBV7-2 and TRBJ1-1; 7 bases are shared with TRBD1. The CDR3 nucleotides read TGTGCCAGCAGCTTAGACCCGACAGGGCTAACTGAAGCTTTCTTT. Amino acid sequence: CASSLDPTGLTEAFF.